The 30 T cell receptor beta chains listed next were all sequenced from one sample in a study of blood T cell repertoires in COVID-19. The table came from immunoSEQ multiplex PCR; TCRdb's copy has only in-frame clones and leaves some out. Of 70,000 to 85,000 clones listed, around 88% are singletons. Sequencing used peripheral blood. These receptors all come from an elderly man with active or convalescent COVID-19.

The chain uses TRBV18 and TRBJ1-1, with TRBD1 matching over 9 bases. V lost 6 bases to trimming and J lost 4 bases; unmatched junction nucleotides: 9. The CDR3 runs to 15 residues. CDR1 is KGHSH, CDR2 LQKENI, per germline. The CDR3 coding sequence is TGTGCCAGCTCCCGACAGGGGGGGGATGTCACTGAAGCTTTCTTT. This codes for CASSRQGGDVTEAFF.

This clone was observed a handful of times. The V and J genes are TRBV11-2 and TRBJ1-3; tentatively, D is TRBD1 (5 bases). Germline CDR1 SGHAT, CDR2 FQNNGV. The CDR3 consists of 17 residues. V dropped 0 bases and J dropped 0 bases, with 12 bases sitting between them. This chain's CDR3 is CASSLDGWDSSGNTIYF. The CDR3 DNA reads TGTGCCAGCAGCTTAGATGGTTGGGACTCCTCTGGAAACACCATATATTTT.

This chain joins TRBV7-2 and TRBJ2-5; 8 bases are a match to TRBD1. Germline loops: CDR1 SGHTA, CDR2 FQGNSA. The CDR3 spans 15 residues. V lost 5 bases, J lost 5 bases, and 10 bases stayed unmatched. CDR3 amino acids: CASSPDRGFSETQYF. The CDR3 bases are TGTGCCAGCAGCCCCGACAGGGGATTCAGCGAGACCCAGTACTTC.

As DNA, the CDR3 is TGTGCCAGCAGCCAAGGGGGAGGTAGCGGGGCAGATACGCAGTATTTT. It specifies CASSQGGGSGADTQYF. The rearrangement uses TRBV4-2 and TRBJ2-3; 8 bases fit TRBD2. Per the germline V gene, CDR1 is LGHNA and CDR2 is YNFKEQ. This CDR3 has 16 amino acids. V was clipped by 1 base and J by 4 bases; unmatched bases: 7.

The chain has TRBV27 and TRBJ2-5, with no clear D. The CDR3 runs to 13 residues. V lost 11 bases, J lost 4 bases, and 17 bases lay in between. The germline V gene encodes CDR1 MNHEY and CDR2 SMNVEV (reference sequence). For the CDR3, the DNA is TGTGCCCGACCCCCCGACTTGAGAGAGACCCAGTACTTC. It translates to CARPPDLRETQYF.

This sequence joins TRBV19 and TRBJ2-3, with TRBD2 matching 10 bases. The V gene end was trimmed by 2 bases and the J gene end by 0 bases; junction bases not matched to a gene: 8. This CDR3 is built from 18 residues. Germline V gene data show CDR1 as LNHDA and CDR2 as SQIVND (reference sequence). The DNA for the CDR3 is TGTGCCAGTAGTATATTCCTAGCGGGAGAGCCGAGCACAGATACGCAGTATTTT. This codes for CASSIFLAGEPSTDTQYF.

The gene calls are TRBV7-2 and TRBJ2-4, with D perhaps TRBD2 (7 bases). CDR3 length: 18 residues. Trimming took off 4 bases at V and 1 base at J, with 20 bases between the two ends. The germline gives CDR1 SGHTA, CDR2 FQGNSA. CDR3 nucleotide sequence: TGTGCCAGCAGCTGGGAAGAAGGGGGGGTCTTGGCCAAAAACATTCAGTACTTC. Its protein is CASSWEEGGVLAKNIQYF. Full variable domain (missing parts from reference TRBV7-2 and TRBJ2-4): GAGVSQSPSNKVTEKGKDVELRCDPISGHTALYWYRQSLGQGLEFLIYFQGNSAPDKSGLPSDRFSAERTGGSVSTLTIQRTQQEDSAVYLCASSWEEGGVLAKNIQYFGAGTRLSVL.

This clone was seen just once. This chain's CDR3 is CASSLSSDKVLAGNTIYF. The CDR3 DNA sequence: TGTGCCAGCAGCTTAAGCTCGGACAAAGTTTTGGCAGGAAACACCATATATTTT. The chain links TRBV11-2 to TRBJ1-3; D may be TRBD1 (5 bases). Germline V lookup: CDR1 SGHAT, CDR2 FQNNGV. Trimming took off 2 bases at V and 4 bases at J, with 21 bases between the two ends. This CDR3 has 18 residues.

This chain joins TRBV7-9 and TRBJ1-2; 7 positions match TRBD1. The germline V gene has CDR1 SEHNR and CDR2 FQNEAQ (reference sequence). The CDR3 length is 13 residues. The junction had 1 base not matched to a gene; V was cut back by 4 bases and J by 2 bases. As DNA, the CDR3 is TGTGCCAGCAGCTCGGGACAGAACTATGGCTACACCTTC. Its translation: CASSSGQNYGYTF.

V gene TRBV9 combines with J gene TRBJ1-1; D may be TRBD1 (5 bases). Germline V gene lookup returns CDR1 SGDLS and CDR2 YYNGEE. The CDR3 is made up of 15 amino acids. Trimming removed 0 bases at V and 3 bases at J, with 12 bases between. The CDR3 DNA sequence: TGTGCCAGCAGCGTAGCGGGAGACAGCTACACTGAAGCTTTCTTT. Its protein is CASSVAGDSYTEAFF.

The genes are TRBV28 and TRBJ2-7, with 12 bases lining up with TRBD2. Germline V CDR1 and CDR2: MDHEN, SYDVKM. Trimming took 8 bases from V and 4 from J; bases not matched to a gene: 6. The CDR3 loop spans 14 amino acids. The DNA for the CDR3 is TGTGCCAGCGACCAGACTAGCGGGAGTTACGAGCAGTACTTC. Residues: CASDQTSGSYEQYF.

J is TRBJ1-1 and V is TRBV6-2 or TRBV6-3; weak D call: TRBD1 (5 bases). The germline CDR1 and CDR2 sequences are MNHEY and SVGEGT. The CDR3 consists of 15 residues. V lost 4 bases and J lost 1, with 13 bases in between. The CDR3: CASSFARTPNTEAFF. The CDR3 DNA is TGTGCCAGCAGTTTCGCGAGGACACCGAACACTGAAGCTTTCTTT.

J is TRBJ1-3 and V is TRBV7-3; D unresolved. Germline V CDR1 and CDR2: SGHTA, FQGTGA. CDR3 size: 16 residues. Deletions cut 2 bases from V and 0 bases from J, with 11 bases between. DNA for the CDR3: TGTGCCAGCAGCTTATATGCCTTACTCTCTGGAAACACCATATATTTT. Residues: CASSLYALLSGNTIYF.

The genes are TRBV2 and TRBJ2-1; 14 bases are shared with TRBD2. Germline V gives CDR1 SNHLY, CDR2 FYNNEI. V was clipped by 7 bases and J by 8 bases; unmatched bases: 7. This CDR3 comprises 15 residues. The CDR3 nucleotides are TGTGCCAGCACCCAGGGACTAGCGGGAGTCTATGAGCAGTTCTTC. It is translated as CASTQGLAGVYEQFF.

This chain connects TRBV5-1 to TRBJ2-5, with D possibly matching TRBD1 (6 bases). There are 15 residues in the CDR3. The V end lost 5 bases, the J end lost 0 bases, and 14 bases lay between the germline ends. Germline CDR1 is SGHRS and CDR2 is YFSETQ. This chain's CDR3 is CASRGPYRDQETQYF. The CDR3 DNA follows: TGCGCCAGCAGGGGCCCTTACAGGGACCAAGAGACCCAGTACTTC.

CDR3 protein: CATSGSYGELFF. The CDR3 DNA is TGTGCCACCAGCGGGAGTTACGGGGAGCTGTTTTTT. V and J are TRBV24-1 and TRBJ2-2, with D perhaps matching TRBD2 (6 bases). This CDR3 has 12 amino acids. V was trimmed by 7 bases and J by 7 bases, leaving 9 bases between them. Germline V lookup: CDR1 KGHDR, CDR2 SFDVKD.

The V call is TRBV30, the J call TRBJ2-5; TRBD1 matches at 9 bases. The CDR3 is made up of 12 amino acids. J was trimmed by 4 bases and V by 5 bases; bases with no gene match: 2. Germline loops: CDR1 GTSNPN, CDR2 SVGIG (reference sequence). Here the CDR3 reads CAWWTGAETQYF. The CDR3, as DNA: TGTGCCTGGTGGACAGGGGCAGAGACCCAGTACTTC.

The chain combines TRBV28 with TRBJ2-3; TRBD1 matches 9 bases. The CDR3 consists of 15 residues. CDR1 is MDHEN, CDR2 SYDVKM, per germline. V lost 6 bases and J lost 4; bases outside the gene matches: 8. The CDR3 loop is CASRPGTGLPDTQYF. The CDR3 coding sequence is TGTGCCAGCAGACCCGGGACAGGGCTACCAGATACGCAGTATTTT. Variable domain in full (rest from reference TRBV28 and TRBJ2-3): DVKVTQSSRYLVKRTGEKVFLECVQDMDHENMFWYRQDPGLGLRLIYFSYDVKMKEKGDIPEGYSVSREKKERFSLILESASTNQTSMYLCASRPGTGLPDTQYFGPGTRLTVL.

On this clone itself: Its ends do not fully match the called genes, so a read error is possible. The rearrangement joins TRBV7-8 to TRBJ2-7; 12 bases agree with TRBD2. CDR1 and CDR2 from the germline V gene are SGHVS and FQNEAQ. The CDR3 contains 14 residues. The CDR3 loop reads CASSLAGGLYEQYF. The CDR3, as DNA: TGTGCCAGCAGCCTAGCGGGAGGGCTCTACGAGCAGTACTTC.

The chain recombines TRBV9 with TRBJ1-1; D might be TRBD1 (6 bases). This CDR3 contains 14 residues. Trimming pared 4 bases from V and 6 bases from J, leaving 16 bases between. Germline loops: CDR1 SGDLS, CDR2 YYNGEE. CDR3 sequence (DNA): TGTGCCAGCAGCCCCCGCGGGGGCGGGGCTGAAGCTTTCTTT. The encoded protein is CASSPRGGGAEAFF.

Note on this clone: An end of the junction differs from the germline gene, which may be a read error. The genes are TRBV6-1 and TRBJ2-7; 8 positions match TRBD1. The CDR3 covers 15 residues. Germline values: CDR1 MNHNS, CDR2 SASEGT. The CDR3 loop is CASSEGDRRAYEQYF. CDR3 bases: TGTGCCAGCAGCGAAGGGGACAGGCGAGCTTACGAGCAGTACTTC.

The CDR3: CASGTGQGYEKLFF. As DNA, the CDR3 is TGTGCCAGCGGAACGGGACAGGGTTATGAAAAACTGTTTTTT. The chain links TRBV25-1 to TRBJ1-4; 9 nucleotides agree with TRBD1. Germline V lookup: CDR1 MGHDK, CDR2 SYGVNS. There are 14 residues in the CDR3. The V segment lost 8 bases and the J segment 6 bases; nucleotides outside the gene matches: 7.

The chain uses TRBV19 and TRBJ2-7, with D perhaps TRBD1 (7 bases). The V gene's germline CDR1 is LNHDA and CDR2 SQIVND (reference sequence). The CDR3 covers 14 residues. V lost 5 bases to trimming and J lost 3 bases, with 14 bases between them. The CDR3 DNA reads TGTGCCAGTAGTCGCGGGACAGAAGTCTACGAGCAGTACTTC. This sequence encodes CASSRGTEVYEQYF.

The gene calls are TRBV12-3 or TRBV12-4 and TRBJ2-7; D perhaps matches TRBD2 (6 bases). Deletions cut 6 bases from V and 3 bases from J, with 9 bases between. This CDR3 contains 12 residues. The CDR3 bases are TGTGCCAGCAGCAGGACTAACTACGAGCAGTACTTC. Residues: CASSRTNYEQYF.

The chain employs TRBV19 and TRBJ1-2; 9 nucleotides align to TRBD1. Germline CDR1 LNHDA, CDR2 SQIVND (reference sequence). CDR3 size: 15 residues. J gave up 4 bases and V 3 bases, and 6 bases lay outside the gene matches. CDR3 sequence: CASSIPGQGPYGYTF. Here the CDR3 DNA reads TGTGCCAGTAGTATCCCGGGACAGGGCCCCTATGGCTACACCTTC.

This chain uses TRBV25-1 with TRBJ2-2, with 9 bases fitting TRBD2. This CDR3 has 14 amino acids. CDR1 is MGHDK and CDR2 is SYGVNS in the germline V gene. V gave up 7 bases and J gave up 0 bases; unmatched junction bases: 0. CDR3: CASTSGANTGELFF. In nucleotides, the CDR3 is TGTGCCAGCACTAGCGGGGCGAACACCGGGGAGCTGTTTTTT.

The J gene is TRBJ2-1, the V gene TRBV15; D is undetermined. V was trimmed by 0 bases and J by 0 bases, leaving 12 bases between them. The CDR3 is made up of 17 amino acids. Germline V gene sequence: CDR1 LNHNV, CDR2 YYDKDF (reference sequence). CDR3 coding DNA: TGTGCCACCAGCAGAGATCTGTGGCAGAACTCCTACAATGAGCAGTTCTTC. Its translation is CATSRDLWQNSYNEQFF.

This clone showed up just once. V usage is TRBV15 and J usage is TRBJ1-1; maybe TRBD1 (5 bases). This CDR3 spans 14 amino acids. Germline V CDR1 and CDR2: LNHNV, YYDKDF (reference sequence). V lost 5 bases to trimming and J lost 1 base, with 11 bases between them. For the CDR3, the DNA is TGTGCCACCAGCGCTGGACATCCGAACACTGAAGCTTTCTTT. Protein: CATSAGHPNTEAFF.

This chain joins TRBV27 and TRBJ1-1; D remains ambiguous. From germline, CDR1 is MNHEY and CDR2 SMNVEV (reference sequence). Trimming took off 3 bases at V and 1 base at J, with 6 bases between the two ends. The CDR3 runs 13 residues. In nucleotides, the CDR3 is TGTGCCAGCAGTTTCAGACAGAACACTGAAGCTTTCTTT. This sequence encodes CASSFRQNTEAFF.

This clone showed up just a few times. The chain employs TRBV9 and TRBJ1-6, with 8 bases fitting TRBD1. Germline V gene sequence: CDR1 SGDLS, CDR2 YYNGEE. The V segment lost 4 bases and the J segment 4 bases; nucleotides outside the gene matches: 7. This CDR3 comprises 16 residues. The CDR3 reads CASSSRTGNYNSPLHF. Written as DNA, the CDR3 is TGTGCCAGCAGCTCCCGGACAGGGAATTATAATTCACCCCTCCACTTT.